Following are 31 T cell receptor delta chains from one sample sequenced in a study of γδ T cells in repeated Plasmodium falciparum infection. TCRdb re-processed the multiplex PCR reads via CATT. The sample lists 85,000 to 100,000 delta-chain clones, 0.75% to 1% occurring once. Gammadelta T cells were flow-sorted from PBMC into Vgamma9/Vdelta2+ and Vdelta2-negative populations for bulk analysis. Sequencing was carried out using gamma-delta T cells from blood. The receptors originated from a pool of human donors (malaria-infected and uninfected, not separated).

This clone was counted only a few times. TCRdb lists the protein of a much larger clone for this DNA, which differs at residue 6, so this is likely a read error; the protein given here is translated from the DNA itself. The CDR3, as DNA: TGTGCCTGTGATGCCGTCCAGGATGGGTTTGGAAGTAACACCGATAAACTCATCTTT. It yields the protein CACDAVQDGFGSNTDKLIF. This chain joins TRDV2 and TRDJ1; the D is unclear. The CDR3 spans 19 residues. V lost 4 bases, J lost 0 bases, and 26 bases lay in between. Germline CDR1 and CDR2: GEAIGNYY and EKD.

As to this clone: TCRdb has a much larger clone's protein, which differs at residue 5 from the translation of this DNA, likely because of a read error; what is shown is the protein translated from the DNA. V gene TRDV2 combines with J gene TRDJ1; no clear D. TCRdb carries no J gene annotation; the J gene was assigned here by matching the DNA with germline. The CDR3 has 17 residues. Between the trimmed V and J ends, which lost 3 bases and 3 bases, there was a span of 22 bases. CDR1 GEAIGNYY and CDR2 EKD come from the germline V gene. The CDR3 reads CACDAGRPEAISDKLIF. The CDR3 region has the DNA TGTGCCTGTGACGCTGGTCGTCCCGAGGCAATCTCCGATAAACTCATCTTT.

This clone showed up just a few times. Other DNA sequences of this sample code for an identical CDR3. This chain connects TRDV1 to TRDJ1, with TRDD3 as a possible D gene (6 bases). TCRdb supplies no J gene; here it was assigned by aligning the nucleotide sequence to germline. V was cut by 0 bases and J by 1 base, with 21 bases left in between. CDR3 length: 19 residues. CDR1 TSWWSYY and CDR2 QGS come from the germline V gene. CDR3 nucleotides: TGTGCTCTTGGGGAACTAGTTCCTGGAAGGGGATCTTGCACCGATAAACTCATCTTT. This sequence encodes CALGELVPGRGSCTDKLIF.

For this clone: For this DNA, TCRdb reports the protein of a much larger clone, which diverges at residue 10, most likely from a read error; the protein presented here is translated directly from the DNA. V gene TRDV2 combines with J gene TRDJ1, with TRDD3 matching over 9 bases. TCRdb leaves out the J gene; it was filled in here by matching the DNA to germline. CDR1 and CDR2 from the germline V gene are GEAIGNYY and EKD. The CDR3 runs 16 residues. V lost 0 bases and J lost 3; bases outside the gene matches: 7. CDR3 loop: CACDTLGDEDADKLIF. The CDR3 nucleotides read TGTGCCTGTGACACCCTGGGGGATGAGGATGCCGATAAACTCATCTTT.

This clone was seen only a few times. TCRdb's listed protein matches a much larger clone and diverges from this DNA's translation at residue 10, likely through a read error; the protein shown comes from the DNA. The chain uses TRDV1 and TRDJ1, with 7 bases fitting TRDD2. TCRdb lists no J gene, so it was determined here by aligning the DNA to germline. There are 18 residues in the CDR3. From germline, CDR1 is TSWWSYY and CDR2 QGS. The junction had 16 bases not matched to a gene; V was cut back by 2 bases and J by 4 bases. The CDR3 loop reads CALGERFPTAGSRDKLIF. CDR3 coding DNA: TGTGCTCTTGGGGAAAGATTTCCTACGGCCGGGTCTCGCGATAAACTCATCTTT.

Concerning this clone: TCRdb's listed protein matches a much larger clone and diverges from this DNA's translation at residue 15, likely through a read error; the protein shown comes from the DNA. No J gene was called, and the V gene is TRDV2; TRDD3, the table's D call, was not compared with the DNA. The CDR3 sequence is 16 residues long. Germline CDR1 is GEAIGNYY and CDR2 is EKD. The CDR3 sequence: CACDTEFLGDVNKLTF. The DNA of the CDR3 is TGTGCCTGTGACACCGAGTTTCTGGGGGATGTAAATAAACTCACCTTT.

This clone was seen a handful of times. The protein TCRdb gives is from a much larger clone and does not agree with this DNA's translation at residue 11, likely a read error; the protein shown here comes from the DNA. The chain joins TRDV2 to TRDJ1; D perhaps matches TRDD3 (5 bases). TCRdb carries no J gene annotation; the J gene was assigned here by matching the DNA with germline. Germline V gene data show CDR1 as GEAIGNYY and CDR2 as EKD. V was cut by 4 bases and J by 3 bases, with 26 bases left in between. The CDR3 has 18 amino acids. CDR3 in amino acids: CACDGPKNEYRGADKLIF. The CDR3 DNA is TGTGCCTGTGATGGGCCTAAGAACGAATACCGGGGAGCCGATAAACTCATCTTT.

Turning to this clone: One base separates it from a far larger clone, so it is likely a read error. This sample includes further DNA sequences coding for the same CDR3. The V and J genes are TRDV2 and TRDJ3, with TRDD3 matching over 7 bases. TCRdb records no J gene; here it was assigned by comparing the DNA to germline. The germline V gene encodes CDR1 GEAIGNYY and CDR2 EKD. This CDR3 has 19 residues. DNA of the CDR3: TGCGCCTGTGACACCTGGAGGGGGGATGGCTCCTGGGACACCCGACAGATGTTTTTC. Protein: CACDTWRGDGSWDTRQMFF.

Remarks on this clone: This likely reflects a read error, since a far larger clone is one base away. This sample includes further DNA sequences coding for the same CDR3. The genes are TRDV1 and TRDJ1; tentatively, D is TRDD2 (8 bases). TCRdb supplies no J gene; here it was assigned by aligning the nucleotide sequence to germline. CDR1 is TSWWSYY, CDR2 QGS, per germline. This CDR3 comprises 24 residues. In nucleotides, the CDR3 is TGTGCTCTGGGGGATTATTGGTCCCTCTTCCTACGTTCAGGGGGAACACCGTACACCGATAAACTCATCTTT. Translated: CALGDYWSLFLRSGGTPYTDKLIF.

This clone has only a few counts. The protein held in TCRdb is that of a much larger clone and does not match this DNA's translation at residue 3, likely because of a read error; the protein shown is translated from the DNA. The genes are TRDV2 and TRDJ1; TRDD3 matches at 11 bases. Germline assignment: CDR1 GEAIGNYY and CDR2 EKD. This CDR3 region has 18 residues. This CDR3 reads CARDTRIGGYAYTDKLIF. The CDR3 DNA reads as TGTGCCCGTGACACACGTATTGGGGGATACGCCTACACCGATAAACTCATCTTT.

This clone was seen more than once but under ten times. The TCRdb record carries a much larger clone's protein, which differs from this DNA's translation at residue 6; a read error is the likely cause, and the protein listed here is the DNA translation. The chain is built from TRDV1 and TRDJ1; weak D call: TRDD3 (6 bases). Here the J gene was assigned by germline matching of the DNA, as TCRdb has none. The CDR3 extends over 22 amino acids. With 2 bases removed from V and 3 bases from J, the gap between germline ends came to 34 bases. The germline CDR1 and CDR2 sequences are TSWWSYY and QGS. The CDR3, as DNA: TGTGCTCTTGGGGAAGCGTCCGCAGAACTACCGCTACTGGGCTATGGGGCCGATAAACTCATCTTT. This gives the protein CALGEASAELPLLGYGADKLIF.

Details on this clone: The protein TCRdb gives is from a much larger clone and does not agree with this DNA's translation at residue 18, likely a read error; the protein shown here comes from the DNA. The gene calls are TRDV1 and TRDJ1, with 12 bases matching TRDD3. In germline, CDR1 is TSWWSYY, CDR2 QGS. J was trimmed by 8 bases and V by 2 bases; bases with no gene match: 27. This CDR3 has 22 amino acids. The CDR3 bases are TGTGCTCTTGGGGAAAGTCTTTGGGATCGACTGGGGGATACCACAAAGGGCGAGAAACTCATCTTT. It translates to CALGESLWDRLGDTTKGEKLIF.

This clone was seen repeatedly, ten times or more. The protein given by TCRdb reflects a much larger clone and differs at residue 15 from this DNA's translation, likely from a read error; the protein shown is the DNA's translation. The chain couples TRDV2 to TRDJ1; 11 nucleotides agree with TRDD3. This CDR3 comprises 17 residues. Germline CDR1 reads GEAIGNYY; CDR2 reads EKD. CDR3 amino acids: CACDPVGLGDTSDKPIF. The CDR3 DNA is TGTGCCTGTGACCCCGTCGGTCTGGGGGATACATCCGATAAACCCATCTTT.

As to this clone: This likely came from a read error, as a far larger clone is one base away. Other DNA sequences from this sample encode an identical CDR3 as well. The chain joins TRDV2 to TRDJ1; 9 bases fit TRDD3. No J segment appears in TCRdb, so it was assigned here by matching the sequence to germline. This CDR3 region has 15 residues. Per germline, CDR1 GEAIGNYY and CDR2 EKD. This CDR3 is CACDTGGILTDKLIF. CDR3 DNA sequence: TGTGCCTGCGACACCGGGGGGATACTAACCGATAAACTCATCTTT.

This clone was seen many times. TCRdb has a much larger clone's protein, which differs at residue 10 from the translation of this DNA, likely because of a read error; what is shown is the protein translated from the DNA. The chain joins TRDV2 to TRDJ1; 9 positions agree with TRDD3. Germline matching of the DNA provided the J gene here, since TCRdb leaves it blank. The CDR3 contains 16 residues. Looked up from germline, CDR1 is GEAIGNYY and CDR2 is EKD. V lost 7 bases, J lost 4 bases, and 15 bases stayed unmatched. CDR3 sequence (DNA): TGTGCCTGGGGATTCTCGTACTGGGGGACACTCGATAAACTCATCTTT. Translated, it gives CAWGFSYWGTLDKLIF.

This clone has just a few counts. The TCRdb record carries a much larger clone's protein, which differs from this DNA's translation at residue 9; a read error is the likely cause, and the protein listed here is the DNA translation. The chain recombines TRDV1 with TRDJ1, with D perhaps matching TRDD3 (6 bases). No J segment appears in TCRdb, so it was assigned here by matching the sequence to germline. Germline V gene data show CDR1 as TSWWSYY and CDR2 as QGS. The ends were cut back, 2 bases at V and 0 bases at J, with 22 bases in the middle. The CDR3 extends over 19 amino acids. CDR3 region: CALGESTQFWGVYTDKLIF. CDR3 sequence (DNA): TGTGCTCTTGGGGAATCTACGCAGTTCTGGGGAGTGTACACCGATAAACTCATCTTT.

To note about this clone: The protein given by TCRdb reflects a much larger clone and differs at residue 13 from this DNA's translation, likely from a read error; the protein shown is the DNA's translation. V usage is TRDV1 and J usage is TRDJ1; 7 positions match TRDD3. This CDR3 comprises 25 residues. Trimming cost V 2 bases and J 0 bases; bases outside gene matches: 33. CDR1 is TSWWSYY, CDR2 QGS, per germline. DNA of the CDR3: TGTGCTCTTGGGGAATTACCTTTCACAAGGACTGGGGAATACGCGCGCCGACTGTACACCGATAAACTCATCTTT. Translation gives CALGELPFTRTGEYARRLYTDKLIF.

This clone was counted many times. The protein that TCRdb holds for this DNA derives from a much larger clone and differs from the translated DNA at residue 4, which likely indicates a read error; the protein shown here is translated from the DNA. The gene calls are TRDV2 and TRDJ3, with 13 bases aligning to TRDD3. The J gene is not listed in TCRdb, so it was assigned here from a DNA match to germline. This CDR3 has 21 amino acids. Germline V gene data show CDR1 as GEAIGNYY and CDR2 as EKD. CDR3 bases: TGTGCCTGTGGCACCTTGTTTACTGGGGGATACGCGTCCTGGGACACCCGACAGATGTTTTTC. Translation gives CACGTLFTGGYASWDTRQMFF.

This clone appeared many times. For this DNA, TCRdb reports the protein of a much larger clone, which diverges at residue 14, most likely from a read error; the protein presented here is translated directly from the DNA. This rearrangement joins TRAV38-2/DV8 to TRDJ1; TRDD3 agrees at 8 bases. The CDR3 is 15 residues long. Germline lookup yields CDR1 TSESDYY and CDR2 QEAYKQQN. The CDR3, as DNA: TGTGCTTATAGTGCTGGGGGACCGTACACCGATAAACTCACCTTT. Translation: CAYSAGGPYTDKLTF.

This clone was detected a few times. The translation of this DNA and the TCRdb protein of a much larger clone differ at residue 12, probably owing to a read error; the protein shown here is translated from the DNA. The chain has TRAV38-2/DV8 and TRDJ1, with 8 bases lining up with TRDD3. No J segment appears in TCRdb, so it was assigned here by matching the sequence to germline. Germline assignment: CDR1 TSESDYY and CDR2 QEAYKQQN. There are 15 residues in the CDR3. CDR3 region: CAYSAGGPYTDELIF. CDR3 bases: TGTGCTTATAGTGCTGGGGGACCGTACACCGATGAACTCATCTTT.

There are a few counts of this clone. With a far larger clone one base away, a read error is the likely cause. The gene calls are TRDV1 and TRDJ1, with D tentatively TRDD3 (5 bases). The J gene was not available in TCRdb and was assigned here by matching the DNA to germline segments. The CDR3 runs 17 residues. Germline V gene lookup returns CDR1 TSWWSYY and CDR2 QGS. CDR3 protein: CALGELMTLAYTDKLIF. For the CDR3, the DNA is TGTGCCCTTGGGGAACTCATGACCCTGGCGTACACCGATAAACTCATCTTT.

This clone has a handful of counts. The protein TCRdb gives is from a much larger clone and does not agree with this DNA's translation at residue 14, likely a read error; the protein shown here comes from the DNA. CDR3: CACDTRGYQGAGKIIF. The CDR3 DNA reads as TGTGCCTGTGACACGCGGGGATACCAAGGGGCTGGTAAAATCATCTTT. For the V gene the call is TRDV2; the J gene has no call; the table's D call, TRDD3, has no DNA check behind it. Germline V CDR1 and CDR2: GEAIGNYY, EKD. The length of the CDR3 is 16 residues.

This clone was picked up many times. The genes are TRDV1 and TRDJ1, with no clear D. Trimming removed 1 base at V and 1 base at J, with 19 bases between. The germline CDR1 and CDR2 sequences are TSWWSYY and QGS. The CDR3 is 18 amino acids. In DNA, the CDR3 is TGTGCTCTTGGGGAACGGTGCCCTCACCCTGGTTTCACCGATAAACTCATCTTT. Translation gives CALGERCPHPGFTDKLIF.

This clone was recorded a few times. It differs at one base from a far larger clone, so likely a read error. At the DNA level, this CDR3 is encoded by other sequences in the same sample as well. The J gene is TRDJ1, the V gene TRDV1, with 8 bases fitting TRDD3. TCRdb records no J gene; here it was assigned by comparing the DNA to germline. This CDR3 has 19 amino acids. In germline, CDR1 is TSWWSYY, CDR2 QGS. V lost 3 bases to trimming and J lost 8 bases; unmatched junction nucleotides: 23. The CDR3 bases are TGTGCTCTTGGGGATCCGTGGTCGGGTACTGGGGGGTACGGCGTAAAACTCATCTTT. The encoded protein is CALGDPWSGTGGYGVKLIF.

In its sample, this clone was seen a few times. TCRdb shows a much larger clone's protein in place of this DNA's translation, and the two differ at residue 10, likely through a read error; the protein shown is translated from the DNA. This chain joins TRDV2 and TRDJ1; 10 bases agree with TRDD3. Because TCRdb records no J gene, it was assigned here through a match of the DNA to germline. Germline V gives CDR1 GEAIGNYY, CDR2 EKD. The CDR3 is 19 amino acids. Trimming at V came to 2 bases and at J to 4 bases, leaving 18 bases not matched to a gene. DNA for the CDR3: TGTGCCTGTGACAACAAGGCTGGAGTGCCGGGGGATACGGGCGATAAACTCATCTTT. The encoded protein is CACDNKAGVPGDTGDKLIF.

In its sample, this clone was seen a few times. This DNA's translation and the protein TCRdb lists, from a much larger clone, do not match at residue 6, likely due to a read error; the protein shown is translated from the DNA. The rearrangement links TRDV2 to TRDJ1, with 10 bases aligning to TRDD3. No J gene was available from TCRdb, and it was assigned here by a germline match of the DNA. J was trimmed by 1 base and V by 0 bases; bases with no gene match: 10. The CDR3 sequence is 18 residues long. The germline gives CDR1 GEAIGNYY, CDR2 EKD. The CDR3 nucleotides are TGTGCCTGTGACACCGCATGGGGGATACCGAGCCGCACCGATAAACTCATCTTT. Protein: CACDTAWGIPSRTDKLIF.

This clone was seen only a few times. It is likely a read error: a sequence one base away is far more abundant. Other nucleotide sequences in the sample specify the same CDR3. V and J are TRDV2 and TRDJ1; TRDD3 might be the D (5 bases). From germline, CDR1 is GEAIGNYY and CDR2 EKD. The CDR3 consists of 15 residues. CDR3 sequence (DNA): TGTGCTTGTGACATTCTTGGGATGGGCACCGATAAACTCATCTTT. Translating gives CACDILGMGTDKLIF.

This clone was counted a few times. A far larger clone is a single base away, which makes a read error likely. The identical CDR3 is also encoded by other nucleotide sequences in the sample. The chain links TRDV1 to TRDJ1; D is perhaps TRDD2 (9 bases). TCRdb gives no J gene; it was assigned here by matching the DNA to germline. The CDR3 totals 26 residues. V dropped 0 bases and J dropped 2 bases, with 43 bases sitting between them. Germline V CDR1 and CDR2: TSWWSYY, QGS. CDR3 residues: CALGELLGLPTTGVLGVTYLTDKLIF. As DNA, the CDR3 is TGTGCTCTTGGGGAACTCCTTGGCCTTCCTACAACGGGGGTACTGGGGGTCACCTACCTGACCGATAAACTCATCTTT.

Points on this clone: A far larger clone is off by one base, so a read error is likely. This same CDR3 is encoded by further DNA sequences in the sample. This chain uses TRDV2 with TRDJ3; weak D call: TRDD3 (5 bases). This CDR3 is built from 20 residues. Germline CDR1 reads GEAIGNYY; CDR2 reads EKD. This CDR3 reads CACDTVGDAGGPWDTRQMFF. The CDR3 coding sequence is TGTGCCTGTGACACCGTCGGGGACGCGGGGGGCCCCTGGGACACCCGACAGATGTTTTTT.

This clone turned up a few times. This DNA translates differently at residues 8 and 13 from the TCRdb protein, which is that of a much larger clone; a read error is likely, and the protein shown is the DNA's own translation. V usage is TRDV1 and J usage is TRDJ1; no clear D gene. The CDR3 extends over 16 amino acids. In germline, CDR1 is TSWWSYY, CDR2 QGS. The CDR3 DNA reads TGTGCTCTTATACCTCCCCAGTGCTGGAGGACCGATGAACTCATCTTT. Amino acids: CALIPPQCWRTDELIF.

As to this clone: A far larger clone differs by one base, so this is likely a read error. This specimen includes other DNA sequences encoding the same CDR3. The V and J genes are TRDV1 and TRDJ1; D is possibly TRDD3 (5 bases). TCRdb does not report a J gene; here it was assigned by matching the DNA to germline references. CDR1 is TSWWSYY, CDR2 QGS, per germline. The V gene lost 7 bases and the J gene lost 0 bases, with 27 bases spanning the gap. The CDR3 extends over 19 amino acids. CDR3 DNA sequence: TGTGCTCTTGTACCAGCGCACGCCGGCGGGGGGTCTTACACCGATAAACTCATCTTT. Its protein product is CALVPAHAGGGSYTDKLIF.